This T cell receptor beta chain was recovered during a study of cytomegalovirus exposure and HLA in healthy donors. V lost 6 bases, J lost 2 bases, and 18 bases lay in between. The germline CDR1 and CDR2 sequences are SGHTA and FQGNSA. The CDR3 has 16 residues. PCR primers comprised 60 Vbeta and 13 Jbeta primers. Sequenced by immunoSEQ multiplex PCR; TCRdb stores in-frame clones only, minus some. The profile shows under 70,000 clones, 60% to 80% of them singletons. This clonotype was obtained from a male donor in good health and CMV-seropositive. V and J are TRBV7-2 and TRBJ2-3, with D possibly being TRBD2 (5 bases). The sequenced material came from PBMCs. CDR3 sequence: CASSPSQRTSTDTQYF. DNA for the CDR3: TGTGCCAGCAGTCCGTCCCAGCGGACCTCCACAGATACGCAGTATTTT.